These 30 T cell receptor beta chains were all obtained from the same sample, sequenced in a study of CD8+CD57+ T cells in acquired aplastic anemia. It was patients with CD8+CD57+ cell expansion by flow cytometry who were chosen for sequencing. Genomic DNA acted as the template from which TCR beta VDJ combination and CDR3 sequence profiling were carried out. TCRdb reprocessed the reads via MiXCR and lists one record per CDR3 protein. The repertoire consists of about 270,000 distinct CDR3 sequences, with roughly 80% occurring once and the leading ten covering 40% to 55%. The sequencing input was sorted CD4+, CD8+, or CD8+CD57+ T cells (not recorded which) from PBMCs. The receptors stem from a human donor with aplastic anemia.

This clonotype was seen only a few times. This chain links TRBV7-6 with TRBJ1-1, with D possibly TRBD1 on 6 matching bases. Germline V gene sequence: CDR1 SGHVS, CDR2 FNYEAQ. The V gene lost 0 bases and the J gene lost 14 bases, with 22 bases spanning the gap. CDR3 size: 15 residues. CDR3 DNA: TGTGCCAGCAGCTTAGCCCACGGGACAAAAAAGACCCAGTTCTTT. Encoded protein: CASSLAHGTKKTQFF. Full variable domain (rest looked up from reference TRBV7-6 and TRBJ1-1): GAGVSQSPRYKVTKRGQDVALRCDPISGHVSLYWYRQALGQGPEFLTYFNYEAQQDKSGLPNDRFSAERPEGSISTLTIQRTEQRDSAMYRCASSLAHGTKKTQFFGQGTRLTVV.

This clonotype was counted between two and nine times. This sequence joins TRBV18 and TRBJ1-3; D is ambiguous. The ends were cut back, 7 bases at V and 0 bases at J, with 10 bases in the middle. This CDR3 has 14 residues. CDR1 is KGHSH and CDR2 is LQKENI in the germline V gene. The CDR3 is CASFGLASGNTIYF. The CDR3 DNA follows: TGTGCCAGCTTCGGACTGGCCTCTGGAAACACCATATATTTT.

Notes on this clonotype: Germline and junction disagree at one end, which may indicate a read error. The chain has TRBV15 and TRBJ2-5; unclear D gene. Germline CDR1 is LNHNV and CDR2 is YYDKDF (reference sequence). This CDR3 has 14 amino acids. The CDR3 loop is CATSRDSQQETEQF. For the CDR3, the DNA is TGTGCCACCAGCAGAGATAGCCAGCAAGAGACCGAGCAGTTC.

The chain uses TRBV7-9 and TRBJ2-5; no reliable D call. The CDR3 contains 15 residues. The V end was cut by 3 bases, the J end by 14 bases, with 25 bases between. Germline V CDR1 and CDR2: SEHNR, FQNEAQ (reference sequence). The CDR3 DNA is TGTGCCAGCAGCTTCTACCTCTGCAGTGCCCGAGCCCTATACTTC. It translates to CASSFYLCSARALYF.

J is TRBJ2-2 and V is TRBV2; TRBD1 might be the D (6 bases). V was cut by 10 bases and J by 10 bases, with 22 bases left in between. CDR3 length: 14 amino acids. Germline CDR1 reads SNHLY; CDR2 reads FYNNEI. The CDR3 region is CATRGDRSIEELFF. The CDR3 nucleotides are TGTGCCACCAGGGGCGATAGGAGTATCGAGGAGCTGTTTTTT.

The chain uses TRBV7-9 and TRBJ2-3; 9 bases map to TRBD2. Losses at the gene ends were 7 bases for V and 4 bases for J; bases not matched to a gene: 6. CDR3 size: 14 residues. CDR1 SEHNR and CDR2 FQNEAQ come from the germline V gene (reference sequence). The CDR3 region is CASTSGGSSDTQYF. CDR3 nucleotide sequence: TGTGCCAGCACGAGCGGGGGGAGCTCAGATACGCAGTATTTT.

There are many counts of this clonotype. Written as DNA, the CDR3 is TGTGCCAGCAGCTTTACTAGCGCTTCTTCCAATGAGCAGTTCTTC. It yields the protein CASSFTSASSNEQFF. V gene TRBV5-4 combines with J gene TRBJ2-1, with 7 bases matching TRBD2. The CDR3 is 15 amino acids. V shed 2 bases, J shed 6 bases, and the junction held 8 bases outside the gene matches. Germline V CDR1 and CDR2: SGHNT, YYREEE (reference sequence).

This clonotype appeared many times. The chain carries TRBV24-1 and TRBJ1-2, with TRBD1 matching 11 bases. The CDR3 covers 16 residues. The J segment lost 8 bases and the V segment lost 4 bases, leaving 11 bases of the junction unmatched. Germline CDR1 and CDR2: KGHDR and SFDVKD. CDR3 DNA: TGTGCCACCAGTGAATCGGGGACAGGGGGACTAGACGGCTACACCTTC. Its translation: CATSESGTGGLDGYTF.

The chain uses TRBV13 and TRBJ2-3; 8 nucleotides align to TRBD2. CDR3 length: 14 amino acids. CDR1 and CDR2 (germline): PRHDT, FYEKMQ (reference sequence). V was clipped by 9 bases and J by 6 bases; unmatched bases: 11. CDR3 nucleotide sequence: TGTGCCAGTCTCTACGCGGGAGGTCCCGATACGCAGTATTTT. This translates into CASLYAGGPDTQYF. The whole variable domain, filled in from reference TRBV13 and TRBJ2-3, reads AAGVIQSPRHLIKEKRETATLKCYPIPRHDTVYWYQQGPGQDPQFLISFYEKMQSDKGSIPDRFSAQQFSDYHSELNMSSLELGDSALYFCASLYAGGPDTQYFGPGTRLTVL.

The chain uses TRBV9 and TRBJ1-2; D unclear. This CDR3 has 15 residues. The germline V gene encodes CDR1 SGDLS and CDR2 YYNGEE. The germline V and J ends were trimmed by 0 bases and 4 bases, with 13 bases remaining between them. CDR3 nucleotide sequence: TGTGCCAGCAGCGTAGACCTCGGGGTTGGCTATGGCTACACCTTC. It specifies CASSVDLGVGYGYTF. The full variable domain, its missing parts supplied by reference TRBV9 and TRBJ1-2, is DSGVTQTPKHLITATGQRVTLRCSPRSGDLSVYWYQQSLDQGLQFLIQYYNGEERAKGNILERFSAQQFPDLHSELNLSSLELGDSALYFCASSVDLGVGYGYTFGSGTRLTVV.

A note on this clonotype: The CDR3 end shows no conserved phenylalanine or tryptophan, and so a read error is likely. The DNA is left out, because the CDR3 cannot be placed on it with certainty; the CDR3 is given as TCRdb lists it. The V and J genes are TRBV2 and TRBJ1-3; the D call TRBD1 from the table was never checked on the DNA. From germline, CDR1 is SNHLY and CDR2 FYNNEI. The CDR3 contains 15 residues when both ends are counted. The chain's CDR3 is CASGDGGTDTKTLYS.

A word on this clonotype: Here the CDR3 omits its conserved ending phenylalanine or tryptophan, so a read error is the likely source. The DNA is left out, because the CDR3 cannot be placed on it with certainty; the CDR3 is given as TCRdb lists it. The chain couples TRBV2 to TRBJ2-1. The V gene's germline CDR1 is SNHLY and CDR2 FYNNEI. The CDR3 region is 13 residues in length, termini included. The CDR3 region is CASSDGGTHEQFL.

A remark on this clonotype: The conserved phenylalanine or tryptophan normally closing the CDR3 is absent here, so this likely arose from a read error. Because the CDR3's place on the DNA is in doubt, the DNA is left out and the CDR3 is given as listed by TCRdb. The chain carries TRBV7-9 and TRBJ1-2. Termini included, the CDR3 measures 13 amino acids. Germline CDR1 and CDR2: SEHNR and FQNEAQ (reference sequence). CDR3 sequence: CASSEGPYGQYFG.

The chain joins TRBV5-5 to TRBJ1-2; 7 nucleotides agree with TRBD1. Germline V gives CDR1 SGHKS, CDR2 YYEKEE (reference sequence). Unmatched junction bases numbered 8, after V lost 0 bases and J lost 3 bases. The CDR3 has 16 residues. The CDR3 region has the DNA TGTGCCAGCAGCTTGGGCAGGGGGGGCTTGGACTATGGCTACACCTTC. Translated, it gives CASSLGRGGLDYGYTF.

This clonotype was detected only a few times. This CDR3 fails to terminate in the conserved phenylalanine or tryptophan, so it likely reflects a read error. The limits of the CDR3 on the DNA are not certain, so only TCRdb's listed CDR3 is given. The chain links TRBV7-3 to TRBJ2-3; the table names TRBD1, a call not compared with the DNA. Germline CDR1 is SGHTA and CDR2 is FQGTGA. The CDR3 has 13 amino acids, counting both end residues. The CDR3 region is CASQRGRGNQPQH.

The V and J genes are TRBV11-1 and TRBJ2-7, with D possibly TRBD1 on 5 matching bases. Germline CDR1 is SGHAT and CDR2 is FQDESV (reference sequence). CDR3 length: 14 residues. Trimming took off 6 bases at V and 4 bases at J, with 16 bases between the two ends. The CDR3 protein is CASSPGRVGYEQYF. CDR3 nucleotide sequence: TGTGCCAGCAGTCCAGGCAGGGTAGGGTACGAGCAGTACTTC.

This sequence joins TRBV9 and TRBJ1-3, with D perhaps TRBD1 (6 bases). The germline V and J ends were trimmed by 3 bases and 0 bases, with 10 bases remaining between them. This CDR3 has 15 residues. Germline V CDR1 and CDR2: SGDLS, YYNGEE. This chain's CDR3 is CASSDDRSSGNTIYF. Written as DNA, the CDR3 is TGTGCCAGCAGCGACGACAGGTCCTCTGGAAACACCATATATTTT.

The V and J genes are TRBV11-3 and TRBJ1-2, with D unresolved. This CDR3 region has 12 residues. The V end lost 0 bases, the J end lost 8 bases, and 7 bases lay between the germline ends. Germline lookup yields CDR1 SGHNT and CDR2 YENEEA. CDR3 residues: CASSLELKGYTF. The CDR3 nucleotides read TGTGCCAGCAGCTTAGAGCTGAAAGGCTACACCTTC.

This clonotype was observed a single time. Mismatch with germline at one junction end may stem from a read error. The chain has TRBV7-9 and TRBJ1-5; no definite D call. Germline V gene sequence: CDR1 SEHNR, CDR2 FQNEAQ (reference sequence). The CDR3 is made up of 14 amino acids. The CDR3 spells CASSLQCSNEPQHF. CDR3 nucleotides: TGTGCCAGCAGTTTGCAGTGTAGCAATGAGCCCCAGCATTTT.

The V and J genes are TRBV7-9 and TRBJ2-5, with a weak D call TRBD1 (5 bases). The CDR3 sequence is 17 residues long. Trimming removed 3 bases at V and 3 bases at J, with 20 bases between. CDR1 is SEHNR and CDR2 is FQNEAQ in the germline V gene (reference sequence). CDR3 loop: CASSFQTRRVYEETQYF. CDR3 bases: TGTGCCAGCAGCTTTCAAACTCGCAGGGTGTACGAAGAGACCCAGTACTTC.

For this clonotype: One end of the junction does not line up with germline, which may come from a read error. The J gene is TRBJ2-3, the V gene TRBV2; the match to TRBD2 covers 8 bases. The CDR3 consists of 14 residues. The germline V gene has CDR1 SNHLY and CDR2 FYNNEI. The CDR3: CASSKAGGPDTEYF. CDR3 in DNA: TGTGCCAGCAGCAAGGCGGGAGGTCCCGATACGGAGTATTTT.

The gene calls are TRBV7-2 and TRBJ2-7; a weak D match, TRBD2 (5 bases). Looked up from germline, CDR1 is SGHTA and CDR2 is FQGNSA. The V gene lost 1 base and the J gene lost 3 bases, with 13 bases spanning the gap. This CDR3 is 15 amino acids long. The CDR3 nucleotides read TGTGCCAGCAGCTTAGTAGAGGGCGGATTCTACGAGCAGTACTTC. This codes for CASSLVEGGFYEQYF.

Concerning this clonotype itself: No DNA is shown, since the ends of the CDR3 on it are uncertain; the CDR3 is the one TCRdb lists. The genes are TRBV19 and TRBJ2-7; the table's D call of TRBD2 was not tested on the DNA. Germline V gene data show CDR1 as LNHDA and CDR2 as SQIVND (reference sequence). From its first to its last residue, the CDR3 has 18 amino acids. This CDR3 is CASSIHKGPYEQYFEQYV.

The genes are TRBV5-4 and TRBJ2-3; D is uncertain. Germline V gene sequence: CDR1 SGHNT, CDR2 YYREEE (reference sequence). The CDR3 covers 14 residues. Trimming shortened V by 2 bases and J by 6 bases, and 13 bases separated the two germline ends. CDR3 sequence reads: CASSLNWSPDTQYF. The CDR3 DNA reads TGTGCCAGCAGCTTAAACTGGAGTCCCGATACGCAGTATTTT. Using reference TRBV5-4 and TRBJ2-3 for the parts outside the CDR3, the full variable domain is ETGVTQSPTHLIKTRGQQVTLRCSSQSGHNTVSWYQQALGQGPQFIFQYYREEENGRGNFPPRFSGLQFPNYSSELNVNALELDDSALYLCASSLNWSPDTQYFGPGTRLTVL.

For this clonotype: An end of the junction does not agree with germline; a read error may underlie this. The J gene is TRBJ2-3, the V gene TRBV9; 7 nucleotides align to TRBD2. The CDR3 has 14 residues. The germline gives CDR1 SGDLS, CDR2 YYNGEE. CDR3 in DNA: TGTGCCAGCAGTGGAGCAGCGGGGACCACCGGGGAGCTTTTT. Protein: CASSGAAGTTGELF.

This clonotype was seen a handful of times. The chain uses TRBV2 and TRBJ2-1; 10 nucleotides match TRBD2. With 3 bases clipped from V and 1 base from J, the junction kept 9 bases outside the gene matches. Germline V lookup: CDR1 SNHLY, CDR2 FYNNEI. There are 18 residues in the CDR3. The CDR3 bases are TGTGCCAGCAGTGAGAGTTCACTAGCGGGGAGTTCCTACAATGAGCAGTTCTTC. Amino acids: CASSESSLAGSSYNEQFF.

This clonotype was picked up a small number of times. One end of the junction is discordant with germline, which a read error may explain. The chain recombines TRBV6-4 with TRBJ2-1; 13 bases fit TRBD2. CDR3 length: 14 amino acids. Germline V gene data show CDR1 as MRHNA and CDR2 as SNTAGT. In DNA, the CDR3 is TGTGCCAGCAGTGAGTCGGGACTAGCGGGAAGTCTGTCCTTC. It codes for CASSESGLAGSLSF.

The chain carries TRBV9 and TRBJ2-3, with 8 nucleotides matching TRBD2. The ends lost 4 bases at V and 11 bases at J; junction bases unmatched: 12. The CDR3 is 14 residues long. Germline assignment: CDR1 SGDLS and CDR2 YYNGEE. CDR3 protein: CASSFAGGPGLQYF. The CDR3 DNA follows: TGTGCCAGCAGCTTTGCGGGGGGTCCCGGTCTGCAGTATTTT. Full variable domain (missing parts from reference TRBV9 and TRBJ2-3): DSGVTQTPKHLITATGQRVTLRCSPRSGDLSVYWYQQSLDQGLQFLIQYYNGEERAKGNILERFSAQQFPDLHSELNLSSLELGDSALYFCASSFAGGPGLQYFGPGTRLTVL.

This clonotype was detected only a few times. A read error may produce the germline difference seen at one junction end. The chain employs TRBV19 and TRBJ2-3, with 9 bases identical to TRBD2. The J call is doubtful: the DNA matches TRBJ2-2 better. Per germline, CDR1 LNHDA and CDR2 SQIVND (reference sequence). The CDR3 is 14 amino acids. CDR3 sequence (DNA): TGTGCCAGTAGTTCTGCGGGAGGGCCCGGTGAGCTGTTTTTT. It is translated as CASSSAGGPGELFF.

Turning to this clonotype: The conserved final phenylalanine or tryptophan is absent from the CDR3, which likely points to a read error. The DNA is omitted, as the CDR3 cannot be located on it reliably, and the CDR3 follows TCRdb's listing. V usage is TRBV2 and J usage is TRBJ2-1; the D call of TRBD1 is as the table states it, not checked on the DNA. The length of the CDR3 is 16 amino acids, counting both ends. Germline CDR1 reads SNHLY; CDR2 reads FYNNEI. The CDR3 loop reads CASGDGGANTQYFQSG.